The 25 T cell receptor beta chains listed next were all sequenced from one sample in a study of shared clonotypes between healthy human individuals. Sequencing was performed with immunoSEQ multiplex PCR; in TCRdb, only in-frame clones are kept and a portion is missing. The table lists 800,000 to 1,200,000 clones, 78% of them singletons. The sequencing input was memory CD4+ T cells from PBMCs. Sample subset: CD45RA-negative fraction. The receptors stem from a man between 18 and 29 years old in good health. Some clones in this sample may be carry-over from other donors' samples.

The CDR3, as DNA: TGTGCCAGCAGAATAGGAGCGGGAGCCTCCAATGAGCAGTTCTTC. The encoded protein is CASRIGAGASNEQFF. The V call is TRBV7-9, the J call TRBJ2-1; 8 nucleotides agree with TRBD2. Losses at the gene ends were 6 bases for V and 6 bases for J; bases not matched to a gene: 10. This CDR3 comprises 15 residues. Germline lookup yields CDR1 SEHNR and CDR2 FQNEAQ (reference sequence).

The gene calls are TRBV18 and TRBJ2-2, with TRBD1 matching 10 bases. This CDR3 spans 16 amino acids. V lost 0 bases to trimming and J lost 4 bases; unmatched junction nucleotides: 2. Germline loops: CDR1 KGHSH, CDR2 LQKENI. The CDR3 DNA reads TGTGCCAGCTCACCACCCGGGGACAGGGGCACCGGGGAGCTGTTTTTT. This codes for CASSPPGDRGTGELFF.

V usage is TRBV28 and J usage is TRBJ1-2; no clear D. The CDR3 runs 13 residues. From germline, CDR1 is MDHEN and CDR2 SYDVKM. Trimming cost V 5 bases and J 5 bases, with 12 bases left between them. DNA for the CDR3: TGTGCCAGCAGTGTGAATCCGGGGTATGGCTACACCTTC. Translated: CASSVNPGYGYTF.

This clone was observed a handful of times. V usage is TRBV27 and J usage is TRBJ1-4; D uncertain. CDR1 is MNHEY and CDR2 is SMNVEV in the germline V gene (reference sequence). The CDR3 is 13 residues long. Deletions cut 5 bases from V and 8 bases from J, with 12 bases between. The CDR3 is CASSRKRKEKLFF. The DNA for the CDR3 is TGTGCCAGCAGTCGGAAGCGTAAGGAAAAACTGTTTTTT.

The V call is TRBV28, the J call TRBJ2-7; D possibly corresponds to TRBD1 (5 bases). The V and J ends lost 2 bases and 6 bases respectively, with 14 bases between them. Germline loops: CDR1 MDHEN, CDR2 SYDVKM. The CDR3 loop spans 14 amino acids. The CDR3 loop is CASSLARVRLEQYF. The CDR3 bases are TGTGCCAGCAGTTTAGCCAGGGTTCGCCTCGAGCAGTACTTC.

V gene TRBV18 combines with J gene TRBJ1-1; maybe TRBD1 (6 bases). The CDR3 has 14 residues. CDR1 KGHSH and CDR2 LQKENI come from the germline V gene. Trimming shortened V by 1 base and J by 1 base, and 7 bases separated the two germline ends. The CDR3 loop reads CASSPRGQNTEAFF. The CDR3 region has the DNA TGTGCCAGCTCACCACGGGGACAGAACACTGAAGCTTTCTTT.

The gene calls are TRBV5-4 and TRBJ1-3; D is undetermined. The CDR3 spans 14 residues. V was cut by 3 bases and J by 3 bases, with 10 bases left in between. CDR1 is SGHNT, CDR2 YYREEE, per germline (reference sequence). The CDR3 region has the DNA TGTGCCAGCAGCTCCCGAAGTGTTGGAAACACCATATATTTT. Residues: CASSSRSVGNTIYF. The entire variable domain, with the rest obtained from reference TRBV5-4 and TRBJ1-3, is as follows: ETGVTQSPTHLIKTRGQQVTLRCSSQSGHNTVSWYQQALGQGPQFIFQYYREEENGRGNFPPRFSGLQFPNYSSELNVNALELDDSALYLCASSSRSVGNTIYFGEGSWLTVV.

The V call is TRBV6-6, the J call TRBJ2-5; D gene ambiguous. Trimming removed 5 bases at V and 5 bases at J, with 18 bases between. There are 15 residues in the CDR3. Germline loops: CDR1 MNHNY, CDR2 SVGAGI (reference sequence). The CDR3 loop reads CASSLTDPPRETQYF. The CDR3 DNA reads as TGTGCCAGCAGTCTAACCGACCCTCCCAGGGAGACCCAGTACTTC.

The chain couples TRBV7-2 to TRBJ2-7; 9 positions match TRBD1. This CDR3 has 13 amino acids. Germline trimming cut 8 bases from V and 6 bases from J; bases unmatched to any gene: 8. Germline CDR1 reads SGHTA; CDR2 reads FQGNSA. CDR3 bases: TGTGCCAGCCAGATTCTGACAGGGGGCGAGCAGTACTTC. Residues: CASQILTGGEQYF.

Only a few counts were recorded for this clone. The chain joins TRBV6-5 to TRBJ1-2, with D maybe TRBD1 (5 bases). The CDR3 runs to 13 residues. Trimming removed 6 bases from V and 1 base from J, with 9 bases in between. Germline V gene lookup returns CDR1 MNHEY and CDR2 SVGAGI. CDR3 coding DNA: TGTGCCAGCAGGCGGGACCTTAACTATGGCTACACCTTC. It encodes CASRRDLNYGYTF.

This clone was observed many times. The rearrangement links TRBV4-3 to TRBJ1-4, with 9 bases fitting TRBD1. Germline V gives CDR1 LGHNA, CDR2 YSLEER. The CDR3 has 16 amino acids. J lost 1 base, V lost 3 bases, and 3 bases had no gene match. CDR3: CASSQATGGTNEKLFF. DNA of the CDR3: TGCGCCAGCAGCCAGGCGACAGGGGGAACTAATGAAAAACTGTTTTTT.

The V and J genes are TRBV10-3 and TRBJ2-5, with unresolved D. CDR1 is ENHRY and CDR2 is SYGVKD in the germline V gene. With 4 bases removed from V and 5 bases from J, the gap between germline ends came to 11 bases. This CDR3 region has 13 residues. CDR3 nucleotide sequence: TGTGCCATCAGTGTTTACTCTGCGGAGACCCAGTACTTC. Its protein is CAISVYSAETQYF.

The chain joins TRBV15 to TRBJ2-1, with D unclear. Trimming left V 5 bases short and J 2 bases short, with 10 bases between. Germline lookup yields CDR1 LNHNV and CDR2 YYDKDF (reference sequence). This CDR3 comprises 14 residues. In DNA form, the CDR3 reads TGTGCCACCAGCCCTAGTCCGGCCTACAATGAGCAGTTCTTC. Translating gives CATSPSPAYNEQFF.

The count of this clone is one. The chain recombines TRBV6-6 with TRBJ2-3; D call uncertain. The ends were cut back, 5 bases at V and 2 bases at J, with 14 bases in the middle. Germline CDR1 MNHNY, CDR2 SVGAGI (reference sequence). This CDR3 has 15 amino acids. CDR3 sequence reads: CASSQRVPLTDTQYF. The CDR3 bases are TGTGCCAGCAGTCAAAGGGTGCCGCTCACAGATACGCAGTATTTT.

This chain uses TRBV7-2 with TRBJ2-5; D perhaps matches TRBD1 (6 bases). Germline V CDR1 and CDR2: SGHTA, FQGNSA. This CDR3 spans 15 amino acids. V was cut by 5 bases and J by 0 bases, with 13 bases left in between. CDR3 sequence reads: CASSNFRDNQETQYF. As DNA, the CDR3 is TGTGCCAGCAGCAATTTCCGGGACAACCAAGAGACCCAGTACTTC.

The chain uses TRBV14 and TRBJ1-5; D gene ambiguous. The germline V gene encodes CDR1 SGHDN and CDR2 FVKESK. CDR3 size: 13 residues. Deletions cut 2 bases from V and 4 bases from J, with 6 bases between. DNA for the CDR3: TGTGCCAGCAGCCAATCAATGAATCAGCCCCAGCATTTT. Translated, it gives CASSQSMNQPQHF.

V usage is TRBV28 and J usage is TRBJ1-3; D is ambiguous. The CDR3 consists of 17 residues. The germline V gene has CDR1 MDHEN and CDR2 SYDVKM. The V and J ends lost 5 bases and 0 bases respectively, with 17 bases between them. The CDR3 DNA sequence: TGTGCCAGCAGTGTAGCTGGGAGGGCTCTCTCTGGAAACACCATATATTTT. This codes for CASSVAGRALSGNTIYF.

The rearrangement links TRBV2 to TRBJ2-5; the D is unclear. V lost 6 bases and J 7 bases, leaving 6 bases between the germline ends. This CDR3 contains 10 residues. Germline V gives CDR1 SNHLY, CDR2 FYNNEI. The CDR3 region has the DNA TGTGCCAGCAGCTCAGGGACCCAGTACTTC. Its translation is CASSSGTQYF.

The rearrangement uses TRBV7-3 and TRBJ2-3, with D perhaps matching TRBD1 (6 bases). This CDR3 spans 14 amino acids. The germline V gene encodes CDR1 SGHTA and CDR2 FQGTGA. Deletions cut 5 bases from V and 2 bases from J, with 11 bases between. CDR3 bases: TGTGCCAGCAGCCCAGGGGAGCCCACAGATACGCAGTATTTT. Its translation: CASSPGEPTDTQYF.

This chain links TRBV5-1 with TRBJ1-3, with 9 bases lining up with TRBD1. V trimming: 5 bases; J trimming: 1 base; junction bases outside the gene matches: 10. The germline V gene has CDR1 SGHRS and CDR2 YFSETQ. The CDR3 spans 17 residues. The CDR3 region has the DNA TGCGCCAGCAGTTCCGCCCCACAGGGGGCTTCTGGAAACACCATATATTTT. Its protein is CASSSAPQGASGNTIYF.

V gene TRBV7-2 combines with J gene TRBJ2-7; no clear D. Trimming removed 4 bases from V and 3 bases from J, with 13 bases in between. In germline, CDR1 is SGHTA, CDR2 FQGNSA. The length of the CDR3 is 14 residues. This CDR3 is CASSWATEGYEQYF. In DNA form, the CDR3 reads TGTGCCAGCAGCTGGGCTACTGAAGGCTACGAGCAGTACTTC.

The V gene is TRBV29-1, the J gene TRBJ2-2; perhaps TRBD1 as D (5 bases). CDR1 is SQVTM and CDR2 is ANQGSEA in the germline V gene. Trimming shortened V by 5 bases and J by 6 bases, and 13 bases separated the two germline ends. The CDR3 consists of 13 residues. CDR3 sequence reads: CSVCLRVAGELFF. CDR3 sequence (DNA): TGCAGCGTTTGTCTCAGGGTTGCCGGGGAGCTGTTTTTT.

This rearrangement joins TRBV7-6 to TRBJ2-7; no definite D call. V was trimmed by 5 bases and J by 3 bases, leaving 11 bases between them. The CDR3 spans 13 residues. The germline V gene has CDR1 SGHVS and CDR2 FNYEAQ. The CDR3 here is CASSPTTGYEQYF. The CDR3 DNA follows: TGTGCCAGCAGCCCTACGACGGGCTACGAGCAGTACTTC.

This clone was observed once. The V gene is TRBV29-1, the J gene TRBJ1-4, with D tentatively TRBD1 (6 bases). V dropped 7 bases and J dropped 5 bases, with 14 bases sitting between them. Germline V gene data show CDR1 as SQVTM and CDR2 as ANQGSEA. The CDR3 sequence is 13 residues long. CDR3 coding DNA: TGCAGCGGGGCGGGGGGCCCCAATGAAAAACTGTTTTTT. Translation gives CSGAGGPNEKLFF.

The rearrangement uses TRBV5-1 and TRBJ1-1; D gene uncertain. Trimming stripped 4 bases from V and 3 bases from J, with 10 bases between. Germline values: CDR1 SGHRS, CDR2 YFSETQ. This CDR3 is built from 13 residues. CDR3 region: CASSADTYTEAFF. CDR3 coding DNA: TGCGCCAGCAGCGCGGATACGTACACTGAAGCTTTCTTT.